This entry lists 31 T cell receptor beta chains sequenced from one sample in a study of control samples from healthy donors and cancer patients. Produced via immunoSEQ multiplex PCR; TCRdb's table is partial and in-frame only. The sample shows approximately 100,000 clones, around 88% of them seen only once. Sequenced material: blood. These receptors were collected from a man in his thirties or forties in good health.

The chain recombines TRBV30 with TRBJ1-5, with D possibly TRBD1 on 6 matching bases. Germline CDR1 GTSNPN, CDR2 SVGIG (reference sequence). This CDR3 region has 17 residues. The V end was cut by 1 base, the J end by 2 bases, with 18 bases between. The CDR3 coding sequence is TGTGCCTGGAGTGCTGAGACAGGAGGGATAGGCAATCAGCCCCAGCATTTT. This encodes CAWSAETGGIGNQPQHF.

The gene calls are TRBV27 and TRBJ2-7; 12 bases fit TRBD1. J was trimmed by 7 bases and V by 2 bases; bases with no gene match: 3. This CDR3 has 14 residues. The germline CDR1 and CDR2 sequences are MNHEY and SMNVEV (reference sequence). The DNA for the CDR3 is TGTGCCAGCAGTTTAGGGACAGGGGGCCGGGAGCAGTACTTC. Its translation: CASSLGTGGREQYF.

The chain recombines TRBV5-1 with TRBJ2-3; no clear D. This CDR3 comprises 12 residues. Germline V gene lookup returns CDR1 SGHRS and CDR2 YFSETQ. V was clipped by 8 bases and J by 3 bases, with 10 bases between them. CDR3 protein: CASGDKTDTQYF. For the CDR3, the DNA is TGCGCCAGTGGCGACAAAACAGATACGCAGTATTTT.

This clone has just one count. The CDR3 nucleotides are TGTGCCAGCAGCGATAGCCTCACGGGAGGGTCCTACAATGAGCAGTTCTTC. Its protein is CASSDSLTGGSYNEQFF. This rearrangement joins TRBV9 to TRBJ2-1; 8 positions match TRBD2. The CDR3 is 17 amino acids. J gave up 1 base and V 3 bases, and 9 bases lay outside the gene matches. Germline V gene data show CDR1 as SGDLS and CDR2 as YYNGEE. The full variable domain, completed using reference TRBV9 and TRBJ2-1, is DSGVTQTPKHLITATGQRVTLRCSPRSGDLSVYWYQQSLDQGLQFLIQYYNGEERAKGNILERFSAQQFPDLHSELNLSSLELGDSALYFCASSDSLTGGSYNEQFFGPGTRLTVL.

This clone was counted a single time. The chain couples TRBV9 to TRBJ2-1; 8 positions match TRBD2. With 3 bases clipped from V and 4 bases from J, the junction kept 15 bases outside the gene matches. Germline loops: CDR1 SGDLS, CDR2 YYNGEE. This CDR3 has 18 amino acids. The CDR3 spells CASSDFPFSGNRYNEQFF. DNA of the CDR3: TGTGCCAGCAGCGACTTCCCTTTTAGCGGGAATCGTTACAATGAGCAGTTCTTC. Combining the CDR3 with reference TRBV9 and TRBJ2-1 gives the whole variable domain DSGVTQTPKHLITATGQRVTLRCSPRSGDLSVYWYQQSLDQGLQFLIQYYNGEERAKGNILERFSAQQFPDLHSELNLSSLELGDSALYFCASSDFPFSGNRYNEQFFGPGTRLTVL.

The rearrangement links TRBV7-2 to TRBJ2-7; the D is unclear. Germline V gene data show CDR1 as SGHTA and CDR2 as FQGNSA. V lost 1 base, J lost 1 base, and 8 bases lay in between. This CDR3 contains 14 residues. In DNA form, the CDR3 reads TGTGCCAGCAGCTTAGTCATAGGATCCTACGAGCAGTACTTC. It codes for CASSLVIGSYEQYF.

The V call is TRBV18, the J call TRBJ1-1, with D possibly being TRBD1 (6 bases). The V end was cut by 6 bases, the J end by 5 bases, with 16 bases between. CDR1 is KGHSH and CDR2 is LQKENI in the germline V gene. The CDR3 has 14 residues. The chain's CDR3 is CASSPSGGLTEAFF. The CDR3 nucleotides are TGTGCCAGCTCCCCCTCGGGGGGGCTTACTGAAGCTTTCTTT.

The chain recombines TRBV12-5 with TRBJ2-3; no firm D call. The length of the CDR3 is 11 residues. V lost 5 bases, J lost 2 bases, and 2 bases lay in between. Germline loops: CDR1 LGHNT, CDR2 FRNRAP. The CDR3, as DNA: TGTGCTAGTGGTCCCACAGATACGCAGTATTTT. Its protein is CASGPTDTQYF.

This chain uses TRBV24-1 with TRBJ2-7; possibly TRBD1 for D (6 bases). Germline CDR1 KGHDR, CDR2 SFDVKD. The CDR3 runs to 15 residues. Trimming removed 3 bases at V and 2 bases at J, with 13 bases between. In DNA form, the CDR3 reads TGTGCCACCAGTGATACTCGACAGGCGACCTACGAGCAGTACTTC. Protein: CATSDTRQATYEQYF.

The chain has TRBV30 and TRBJ1-4; D is possibly TRBD1 (5 bases). Per germline, CDR1 GTSNPN and CDR2 SVGIG (reference sequence). V lost 3 bases and J 5 bases, leaving 7 bases between the germline ends. The CDR3 loop spans 12 amino acids. The DNA of the CDR3 is TGTGCCTGGAGCCAGGGAAATGAAAAACTGTTTTTT. It is translated as CAWSQGNEKLFF. Full variable domain (remainder filled in from reference TRBV30 and TRBJ1-4): SQTIHQWPATLVQPVGSPLSLECTVEGTSNPNLYWYRQAAGRGLQLLFYSVGIGQISSEVPQNLSASRPQDRQFILSSKKLLLSDSGFYLCAWSQGNEKLFFGSGTQLSVL.

The chain uses TRBV19 and TRBJ1-2; D is possibly TRBD1 (6 bases). This CDR3 is 13 amino acids long. CDR1 LNHDA and CDR2 SQIVND come from the germline V gene (reference sequence). V was cut by 6 bases and J by 4 bases, with 12 bases left in between. The CDR3 loop reads CASRERGGYGYTF. CDR3 in DNA: TGTGCCAGTAGGGAGAGGGGGGGCTATGGCTACACCTTC. The full variable domain, completed using reference TRBV19 and TRBJ1-2, is DGGITQSPKYLFRKEGQNVTLSCEQNLNHDAMYWYRQDPGQGLRLIYYSQIVNDFQKGDIAEGYSVSREKKESFPLTVTSAQKNPTAFYLCASRERGGYGYTFGSGTRLTVV.

The V and J genes are TRBV5-1 and TRBJ2-1; D is unresolved. Trimming removed 4 bases at V and 5 bases at J, with 4 bases between. Germline values: CDR1 SGHRS, CDR2 YFSETQ. The CDR3 is 11 amino acids. The CDR3 DNA is TGCGCCAGCAGCCGGGACAATGAGCAGTTCTTC. Residues: CASSRDNEQFF.

V gene TRBV5-1 combines with J gene TRBJ2-7, with D hard to call. CDR1 SGHRS and CDR2 YFSETQ come from the germline V gene. CDR3 size: 14 residues. V was pared by 3 bases and J by 3 bases, with 13 bases between. The CDR3: CASSYDRENYEQYF. The CDR3 DNA follows: TGCGCCAGCAGCTACGATCGAGAGAACTACGAGCAGTACTTC. The full variable domain, in which reference TRBV5-1 and TRBJ2-7 provide the parts outside the CDR3, is KAGVTQTPRYLIKTRGQQVTLSCSPISGHRSVSWYQQTPGQGLQFLFEYFSETQRNKGNFPGRFSGRQFSNSRSEMNVSTLELGDSALYLCASSYDRENYEQYFGPGTRLTVT.

V usage is TRBV9 and J usage is TRBJ2-5; tentative D call: TRBD1 (6 bases). The germline gives CDR1 SGDLS, CDR2 YYNGEE. The CDR3 is made up of 15 amino acids. Trimming removed 4 bases at V and 2 bases at J, with 15 bases between. The CDR3 nucleotides read TGTGCCAGCAGCTTTTTGGACAGTTTTCAAGAGACCCAGTACTTC. Amino acid sequence: CASSFLDSFQETQYF. Together with reference TRBV9 and TRBJ2-5, the CDR3 gives the full variable domain: DSGVTQTPKHLITATGQRVTLRCSPRSGDLSVYWYQQSLDQGLQFLIQYYNGEERAKGNILERFSAQQFPDLHSELNLSSLELGDSALYFCASSFLDSFQETQYFGPGTRLLVL.

The rearrangement joins TRBV6-5 to TRBJ2-3, with 12 positions matching TRBD2. This CDR3 is built from 15 residues. With V trimmed by 7 bases and J by 4 bases, 6 bases remained unmatched. Germline V gene lookup returns CDR1 MNHEY and CDR2 SVGAGI. The CDR3 loop is CASKTSGSRADTQYF. In DNA, the CDR3 is TGTGCCAGCAAGACTAGCGGGAGTCGCGCAGATACGCAGTATTTT.

The CDR3 spells CATSGGLADQETQYF. Written as DNA, the CDR3 is TGTGCCACCAGCGGAGGACTAGCGGATCAAGAGACCCAGTACTTC. This sequence joins TRBV15 and TRBJ2-5; 10 nucleotides line up with TRBD2. Unmatched junction bases numbered 5, after V lost 5 bases and J lost 2 bases. The CDR3 consists of 15 residues. CDR1 and CDR2 (germline): LNHNV, YYDKDF (reference sequence).

The chain employs TRBV6-5 and TRBJ1-5; the D is unclear. V gave up 0 bases and J gave up 4 bases, with 4 bases separating them. The CDR3 spans 13 residues. Germline V gene data show CDR1 as MNHEY and CDR2 as SVGAGI. The CDR3 region has the DNA TGTGCCAGCAGTTACTCCCCAAATCAGCCCCAGCATTTT. Protein product: CASSYSPNQPQHF.

The chain couples TRBV7-2 to TRBJ2-3; 7 bases line up with TRBD2. V gave up 0 bases and J gave up 1 base; unmatched junction bases: 4. The CDR3 spans 16 residues. CDR1 is SGHTA and CDR2 is FQGNSA in the germline V gene. The CDR3 sequence is CASSLAGGKGTDTQYF. CDR3 coding DNA: TGTGCCAGCAGCTTAGCGGGAGGGAAGGGCACAGATACGCAGTATTTT. The entire variable domain, with the rest obtained from reference TRBV7-2 and TRBJ2-3, is as follows: GAGVSQSPSNKVTEKGKDVELRCDPISGHTALYWYRQSLGQGLEFLIYFQGNSAPDKSGLPSDRFSAERTGGSVSTLTIQRTQQEDSAVYLCASSLAGGKGTDTQYFGPGTRLTVL.

V is TRBV30 and J is TRBJ2-3, with D tentatively TRBD1 or TRBD2 (5 bases each). Germline assignment: CDR1 GTSNPN and CDR2 SVGIG (reference sequence). The V end was cut by 0 bases, the J end by 2 bases, with 6 bases between. CDR3 length: 13 amino acids. The CDR3 nucleotides are TGTGCCTGGAGTGTAGGGACCACAGATACGCAGTATTTT. This codes for CAWSVGTTDTQYF.

The J gene is TRBJ2-3, the V gene TRBV12-3 or TRBV12-4, with TRBD1 matching 7 bases. This CDR3 has 13 amino acids. The J segment lost 10 bases and the V segment lost 6 bases, leaving 10 bases of the junction unmatched. The CDR3 DNA reads as TGTGCCAGCAGCAAAAGAGACAGGGATGCGCAGTATTTT. Translating gives CASSKRDRDAQYF.

This clone has only one observation. This chain's CDR3 is CASSEYYEQYF. The CDR3 region has the DNA TGTGCCAGCAGCGAGTACTACGAGCAGTACTTC. This sequence joins TRBV2 and TRBJ2-7; D remains ambiguous. CDR3 size: 11 residues. CDR1 SNHLY and CDR2 FYNNEI come from the germline V gene. V lost 6 bases and J lost 3, with 6 bases in between. Full variable domain (rest looked up from reference TRBV2 and TRBJ2-7): EPEVTQTPSHQVTQMGQEVILRCVPISNHLYFYWYRQILGQKVEFLVSFYNNEISEKSEIFDDQFSVERPDGSNFTLKIRSTKLEDSAMYFCASSEYYEQYFGPGTRLTVT.

This clone has a single count. The genes are TRBV3-1 (or the pseudogene TRBV3-2) and TRBJ1-2, with TRBD1 as a possible D gene (5 bases). The CDR3 totals 19 residues. Trimming stripped 3 bases from V and 2 bases from J, with 25 bases between. Germline V gene sequence: CDR1 LGHDT, CDR2 YNNKEL (reference sequence). CDR3 sequence reads: CASSHDTRAPGRTNYGYTF. CDR3 DNA: TGTGCCAGCAGCCATGATACCCGCGCCCCTGGACGGACAAACTATGGCTACACCTTC.

In this sample, this clone turned up once. The V call is TRBV24-1, the J call TRBJ1-5; D perhaps matches TRBD1 (5 bases). The germline CDR1 and CDR2 sequences are KGHDR and SFDVKD. The CDR3 sequence is 16 residues long. Trimming cost V 3 bases and J 1 base, with 12 bases left between them. CDR3 DNA sequence: TGTGCCACCAGTGATCAGGACACCTCGAGCAATCAGCCCCAGCATTTT. It is translated as CATSDQDTSSNQPQHF.

The gene calls are TRBV7-9 and TRBJ1-4, with D possibly being TRBD1 (5 bases). Germline V gene lookup returns CDR1 SEHNR and CDR2 FQNEAQ (reference sequence). CDR3 size: 14 residues. Trimming stripped 1 base from V and 6 bases from J, with 9 bases between. CDR3 DNA sequence: TGTGCCAGCAGCTTAGTAGGGGTTGATGAAAAACTGTTTTTT. This translates into CASSLVGVDEKLFF.

The rearrangement uses TRBV29-1 and TRBJ2-7; D is perhaps TRBD2 (5 bases). The CDR3 length is 12 residues. Germline V gives CDR1 SQVTM, CDR2 ANQGSEA. V lost 3 bases, J lost 0 bases, and 6 bases lay in between. The CDR3 loop reads CSVDSDSYEQYF. CDR3 in DNA: TGCAGCGTTGATAGCGACTCCTACGAGCAGTACTTC.

This clone has only one observation. The gene calls are TRBV7-6 and TRBJ2-1; D not resolved. The V end was cut by 4 bases, the J end by 0 bases, with 13 bases between. Per the germline V gene, CDR1 is SGHVS and CDR2 is FNYEAQ. This CDR3 is built from 16 residues. The CDR3 region has the DNA TGTGCCAGCAGCTCTGCTGGGGATAGCTCCTACAATGAGCAGTTCTTC. This translates into CASSSAGDSSYNEQFF.

The rearrangement uses TRBV6-2 or TRBV6-3 and TRBJ2-1, with D tentatively TRBD2 (6 bases). The CDR3 runs to 15 residues. Germline V gene sequence: CDR1 MNHEY, CDR2 SVGEGT. Trimming pared 4 bases from V and 4 bases from J, leaving 14 bases between. The chain's CDR3 is CASSSLDYRYNEQFF. The CDR3 DNA reads TGTGCCAGCAGTTCTTTGGACTACCGTTACAATGAGCAGTTCTTC.

The chain recombines TRBV15 with TRBJ1-1; D is possibly TRBD1 (5 bases). The germline V gene encodes CDR1 LNHNV and CDR2 YYDKDF (reference sequence). This CDR3 has 16 amino acids. Trimming left V 6 bases short and J 1 base short, with 18 bases between. CDR3 protein: CATSLWIDSPNTEAFF. The CDR3 DNA reads as TGTGCCACCAGTCTGTGGATCGACAGCCCGAACACTGAAGCTTTCTTT.

The chain has TRBV7-2 and TRBJ1-1; TRBD1 is a possible D gene (5 bases). Trimming removed 5 bases at V and 2 bases at J, with 21 bases between. The CDR3 length is 17 residues. CDR1 SGHTA and CDR2 FQGNSA come from the germline V gene. The CDR3 protein is CASSPLRGQQENTEAFF. The CDR3 coding sequence is TGTGCCAGCAGCCCGTTGCGAGGTCAACAGGAAAACACTGAAGCTTTCTTT.

The genes are TRBV18 and TRBJ2-1, with D maybe TRBD2 (5 bases). This CDR3 region has 14 residues. With 8 bases removed from V and 3 bases from J, the gap between germline ends came to 14 bases. CDR1 is KGHSH, CDR2 LQKENI, per germline. The CDR3: CASTLGPFYNEQFF. CDR3 coding DNA: TGTGCCAGCACACTAGGTCCGTTCTACAATGAGCAGTTCTTC.

The genes are TRBV11-3 and TRBJ2-5; 7 bases are shared with TRBD1. The length of the CDR3 is 14 residues. Germline CDR1 SGHNT, CDR2 YENEEA. Trimming at V came to 1 base and at J to 5 bases, leaving 4 bases not matched to a gene. CDR3 region: CASSLVRDSETQYF. CDR3 nucleotides: TGTGCCAGCAGCTTAGTACGGGACAGCGAGACCCAGTACTTC.